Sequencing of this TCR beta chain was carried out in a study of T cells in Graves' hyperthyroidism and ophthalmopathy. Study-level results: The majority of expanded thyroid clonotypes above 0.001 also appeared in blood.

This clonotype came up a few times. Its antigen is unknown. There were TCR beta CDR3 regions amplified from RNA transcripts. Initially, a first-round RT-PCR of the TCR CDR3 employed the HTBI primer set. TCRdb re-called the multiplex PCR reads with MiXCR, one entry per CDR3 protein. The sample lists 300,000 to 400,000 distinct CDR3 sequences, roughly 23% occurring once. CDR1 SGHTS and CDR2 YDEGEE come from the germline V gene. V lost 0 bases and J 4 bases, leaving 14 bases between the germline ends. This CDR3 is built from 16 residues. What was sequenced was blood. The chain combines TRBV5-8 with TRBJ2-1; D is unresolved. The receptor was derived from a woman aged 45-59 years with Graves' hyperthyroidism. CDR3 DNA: TGTGCCAGCAGCTTGGAGGTAACCCGCAGTTACAATGAGCAGTTCTTC. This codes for CASSLEVTRSYNEQFF.